What follows are 6 T cell receptor beta chains derived from one specimen sequenced in a study of T cells in Graves' hyperthyroidism and ophthalmopathy. From RNA transcripts, TCR beta CDR3 regions were amplified. A first-round RT-PCR of the TCR CDR3 used the HTBI primer set. TCRdb processed the multiplex PCR reads anew with MiXCR; each CDR3 protein has one entry. In the table there are 550,000 to 800,000 distinct CDR3 sequences, approximately 16% of which are singletons. Sequences were obtained from blood. The receptors originated from a man aged 18-30 years with Graves' hyperthyroidism.

This clonotype has at least ten counts. This chain links TRBV2 with TRBJ1-1; TRBD1 might be the D (5 bases). This CDR3 region has 16 residues. Trimming took off 8 bases at V and 1 base at J, with 20 bases between the two ends. Germline lookup yields CDR1 SNHLY and CDR2 FYNNEI. For the CDR3, the DNA is TGTGCCAGCCGTAGATATATATGGACAAAGAACACTGAAGCTTTCTTT. This translates into CASRRYIWTKNTEAFF.

This clonotype was recorded a few times. CDR3 amino acids: CASSQDNPGSKTNHF. For the CDR3, the DNA is TGTGCCAGCAGCCAAGATAATCCCGGATCAAAGACAAACCACTTT. The genes are TRBV3-2 and TRBJ1-6; the table's D call, TRBD1, has no DNA check behind it. TRBV3-2 is given as a pseudogene. The CDR3 spans 15 residues.

This clonotype has ten or more counts. The chain employs TRBV3-1 and TRBJ2-1, with D unresolved. Trimming removed 1 base at V and 8 bases at J, with 6 bases between. This CDR3 is built from 12 residues. In germline, CDR1 is LGHDT, CDR2 YNNKEL (reference sequence). CDR3 nucleotide sequence: TGTGCCAGCAGCCAAGGTTTAGATGAGCAGTTCTTC. It translates to CASSQGLDEQFF.

This chain joins TRBV10-3 and TRBJ2-7; D is unclear. Germline values: CDR1 ENHRY, CDR2 SYGVKD. Between the trimmed V and J ends, which lost 0 bases and 0 bases, there was a span of 9 bases. The CDR3 runs 15 residues. The CDR3 sequence: CAISESTRLSYEQYF. The CDR3 DNA reads TGTGCCATCAGTGAGTCGACTCGCCTCTCCTACGAGCAGTACTTC.

This chain uses TRBV3-1 with TRBJ2-1; 10 nucleotides match TRBD2. The CDR3 loop spans 15 amino acids. Germline loops: CDR1 LGHDT, CDR2 YNNKEL (reference sequence). Unmatched junction bases numbered 8, after V lost 6 bases and J lost 6 bases. Here the CDR3 DNA reads TGTGCCAGCAGAGGGAGCGGGAGGGCTTTCAATGAGCAGTTCTTC. This codes for CASRGSGRAFNEQFF.

This clonotype occurred many times. This chain connects TRBV20-1 to TRBJ2-5; D is unresolved. The germline V gene encodes CDR1 DFQATT and CDR2 SNEGSKA (reference sequence). CDR3 length: 15 residues. V lost 0 bases and J 4 bases, leaving 15 bases between the germline ends. Written as DNA, the CDR3 is TGCAGTGCTAGAGATCCCGGACCCTACACAGAGACCCAGTACTTC. Residues: CSARDPGPYTETQYF.